This note documents a single T cell receptor beta chain sequence. The CDR3 extends over 13 amino acids. Germline V gene lookup returns CDR1 SQVTM and CDR2 ANQGSEA. Losses at the gene ends were 4 bases for V and 4 bases for J; bases not matched to a gene: 4. This sample was included in a study of cytomegalovirus exposure and HLA in healthy donors. Here immunoSEQ multiplex PCR was the method, and the copy in TCRdb shows in-frame clones only, minus some. The sample records about 180,000 clones, about 87% being singletons. This clonotype originated in a woman younger than 45 in good health and CMV-seronegative. This chain links TRBV29-1 with TRBJ2-5, with TRBD2 matching over 9 bases. Sequencing was performed on PBMCs. The CDR3 protein is CSVVAGGPETQYF. CDR3 in DNA: TGCAGCGTTGTCGCGGGGGGGCCAGAGACCCAGTACTTC.